This is a list of T cell receptor beta chains from one sample in a study of blood T cells in healthy people across ages. Each CDR3 protein is one row after TCRdb ran MiXCR on the 5' RACE reads. In the table there are more than 1.4 million distinct CDR3 sequences, approximately 40% of which are singletons. Sequencing used blood. The source of these receptors is a woman between 18 and 29 years old in good health. CDR3s include the opening cysteine and the closing phenylalanine or tryptophan. The D gene is left open where the match is weak. Only part of the rows carry a size: once, few, many, or a class if the clone is expanded.

j_call	clone_size	v_call	d_call	cdr3_length	cdr3_nt	cdr3_aa
TRBJ2-1	-	TRBV27	TRBD1	14	TGTGCCAGCAGTCCCCAGGGGGCAAGCAATGAGCAGTTCTTC	CASSPQGASNEQFF
TRBJ1-5	few	TRBV6-1	-	14	TGTGCCAGCCTCCGGGAGGGAGGCAATCAGCCCCAGCATTTT	CASLREGGNQPQHF
TRBJ2-6	few	TRBV6-4	-	15	TGTGCCAGCAGTGTTGACCTTTCTGGGGCCAACGTCCTGACTTTC	CASSVDLSGANVLTF
TRBJ2-7	-	TRBV12-3/TRBV12-4	-	12	TGTGCCAGCAGTTCAGAGGGGAACGAGCAGTACTTC	CASSSEGNEQYF
TRBJ1-4	-	TRBV7-2	-	15	TGTGCCAGCAGCTCCCCGCTAGGGGGGCTGGAAAAACTGTTTTTT	CASSSPLGGLEKLFF
TRBJ2-7	-	TRBV7-2	-	14	TGTGCCAGCAGCTCGGTCCACAAGGGGCTCGAGCAGTACTTC	CASSSVHKGLEQYF
TRBJ1-1	few	TRBV4-1	TRBD1	16	TGCGCCAGCAACTCGGGACAGGGTGGGGCAAACACTGAAGCTTTCTTT	CASNSGQGGANTEAFF
TRBJ2-3	few	TRBV24-1	-	13	TGTGCCACCAGTGATTTATCCCCAATGGGGCAGTATTTT	CATSDLSPMGQYF
TRBJ2-3	-	TRBV27	-	16	TGTGCCAGCAGTCTTGGTTGGGCCCTCGGGACAGATACGCAGTATTTT	CASSLGWALGTDTQYF
TRBJ2-3	few	TRBV20-1	TRBD2	16	TGCAGTGCTAGGGACGTCGCTAGCGGGGTAACAGATACGCAGTATTTT	CSARDVASGVTDTQYF
TRBJ2-5	few	TRBV3-1	TRBD1	15	TGTGCCAGCAGCCAAGTCGGGACAGGGGTAGAGACCCAGTACTTC	CASSQVGTGVETQYF
TRBJ1-2	many	TRBV4-1	TRBD1	15	TGCGCCAGCAGCCAAGATTGGCAGGGGGCTTATGGCTACACCTTC	CASSQDWQGAYGYTF
TRBJ2-4	few	TRBV7-2	TRBD2	18	TGTGCCAGCAGCTCGGGACTAGCGGGAGGGCCTGCCAAAAACATTCAGTACTTC	CASSSGLAGGPAKNIQYF